The 31 T cell receptor beta chains below were found in one sample sequenced in a study of blood T cell repertoires in COVID-19. The method was immunoSEQ multiplex PCR; TCRdb's version includes in-frame clones alone and lacks a portion of them. The repertoire consists of fewer than 350,000 clones, with 85% occurring once and the leading ten covering about 2.5%. Sequenced material: PBMCs or T cells enriched from blood (not recorded which). The receptor set was obtained from a woman in her forties or fifties who had recovered from COVID-19.

In this sample, this clone turned up once. The chain employs TRBV7-4 and TRBJ1-3; D unclear. V shed 1 base and J shed 3 bases, with 10 bases lying between them. Looked up from germline, CDR1 is SGHVT and CDR2 is SQSDAQ. The CDR3 spans 15 residues. CDR3 protein: CASSLEPGIGNTIYF. The DNA of the CDR3 is TGTGCCAGCAGCTTAGAACCGGGGATTGGAAACACCATATATTTT.

This clone occurred a few times. The CDR3 coding sequence is TGTGCCAGCAGCCCCGACACCTACTCTGGAAACACCATATATTTT. The encoded protein is CASSPDTYSGNTIYF. This chain links TRBV3-1 (or the pseudogene TRBV3-2) with TRBJ1-3; no clear D. The CDR3 is 15 amino acids. From germline, CDR1 is LGHDT and CDR2 YNNKEL (reference sequence). Trimming removed 4 bases at V and 0 bases at J, with 10 bases between.

The rearrangement uses TRBV30 and TRBJ2-1; D is unresolved. This CDR3 is 13 amino acids long. Trimming removed 2 bases at V and 5 bases at J, with 10 bases between. Germline V gives CDR1 GTSNPN, CDR2 SVGIG (reference sequence). The CDR3 is CAWSSSRDNEQFF. In nucleotides, the CDR3 is TGTGCCTGGAGTTCGTCCCGAGACAATGAGCAGTTCTTC.

V gene TRBV7-2 combines with J gene TRBJ2-2; 13 positions match TRBD2. The CDR3 has 14 amino acids. V shed 8 bases and J 8 bases; nucleotides not matched to a gene: 5. The germline CDR1 and CDR2 sequences are SGHTA and FQGNSA. The CDR3 reads CASLGLAGVGELFF. DNA for the CDR3: TGTGCCAGCCTTGGACTAGCGGGAGTGGGGGAGCTGTTTTTT.

The CDR3 loop is CASSLFFQTVETQYF. The CDR3 nucleotides are TGTGCCAGCAGCTTATTCTTCCAAACGGTGGAGACCCAGTACTTC. V usage is TRBV11-2 and J usage is TRBJ2-5; D remains ambiguous. Germline lookup yields CDR1 SGHAT and CDR2 FQNNGV. V lost 2 bases, J lost 5 bases, and 15 bases lay in between. The CDR3 contains 15 residues.

The genes are TRBV7-9 and TRBJ1-1, with 8 bases identical to TRBD1. The CDR3 extends over 15 amino acids. The J segment lost 4 bases and the V segment lost 4 bases, leaving 8 bases of the junction unmatched. Germline V CDR1 and CDR2: SEHNR, FQNEAQ (reference sequence). The CDR3 DNA follows: TGTGCCAGCAGCTATGTTCAGGGGGCGGCCACTGAAGCTTTCTTT. Translated: CASSYVQGAATEAFF. The full variable domain, its missing parts supplied by reference TRBV7-9 and TRBJ1-1, is DTGVSQNPRHKITKRGQNVTFRCDPISEHNRLYWYRQTLGQGPEFLTYFQNEAQLEKSRLLSDRFSAERPKGSFSTLEIQRTEQGDSAMYLCASSYVQGAATEAFFGQGTRLTVV.

V and J are TRBV6-6 and TRBJ1-5, with D perhaps matching TRBD1 (5 bases). Trimming pared 5 bases from V and 0 bases from J, leaving 17 bases between. Germline V gene lookup returns CDR1 MNHNY and CDR2 SVGAGI (reference sequence). CDR3 length equals 17 residues. The CDR3 DNA sequence: TGTGCCAGCAGTCTCCGGAACAGGCAGCCTAGCAATCAGCCCCAGCATTTT. Its protein is CASSLRNRQPSNQPQHF.

This sequence joins TRBV19 and TRBJ1-5; 8 nucleotides agree with TRBD1. V gave up 7 bases and J gave up 9 bases; unmatched junction bases: 8. Germline V gives CDR1 LNHDA, CDR2 SQIVND (reference sequence). The CDR3 runs to 13 residues. The CDR3 loop reads CASTRDRLRPQHF. The DNA of the CDR3 is TGTGCCAGTACCAGGGACAGGCTACGGCCCCAGCATTTT.

The rearrangement joins TRBV4-3 to TRBJ2-5; D is possibly TRBD2 (5 bases). The CDR3 is 15 amino acids. V was shortened by 0 bases and J by 3 bases, with 11 bases between the two germline ends. The germline CDR1 and CDR2 sequences are LGHNA and YSLEER. CDR3 sequence (DNA): TGCGCCAGCAGCCAAGATCCGGGGAACAAAGAGACCCAGTACTTC. Amino acid sequence: CASSQDPGNKETQYF.

The V call is TRBV6-2 or TRBV6-3, the J call TRBJ2-1, with D possibly matching TRBD2 (6 bases). With 2 bases removed from V and 0 bases from J, the gap between germline ends came to 11 bases. The length of the CDR3 is 16 residues. CDR1 is MNHEY, CDR2 SVGEGT, per germline. This CDR3 reads CASSYPGGSSYNEQFF. CDR3 coding DNA: TGTGCCAGCAGTTACCCCGGAGGGTCCTCCTACAATGAGCAGTTCTTC.

The gene calls are TRBV7-8 and TRBJ1-5, with D possibly TRBD1 on 5 matching bases. The CDR3 extends over 14 amino acids. Germline V gene data show CDR1 as SGHVS and CDR2 as FQNEAQ. V was cut by 5 bases and J by 0 bases, with 8 bases left in between. This chain's CDR3 is CASSPDSSNQPQHF. In DNA form, the CDR3 reads TGTGCCAGCAGCCCTGACAGTAGCAATCAGCCCCAGCATTTT.

The chain combines TRBV12-3 or TRBV12-4 with TRBJ1-2; 7 bases align to TRBD1. The trim removed 4 bases at V and 9 bases at J, leaving 8 bases unmatched. The CDR3 contains 13 residues. The CDR3 region is CASSSQGEGSYTF. For the CDR3, the DNA is TGTGCCAGCAGTTCGCAGGGGGAAGGAAGCTACACCTTC.

The gene calls are TRBV27 and TRBJ1-5; 12 bases match TRBD1. Per the germline V gene, CDR1 is MNHEY and CDR2 is SMNVEV (reference sequence). Trimming at V came to 5 bases and at J to 4 bases, leaving 9 bases not matched to a gene. The CDR3 loop spans 17 amino acids. The CDR3 bases are TGTGCCAGCAGTCAAGGGACAGGGGGCCCAAAGAATCAGCCCCAGCATTTT. It codes for CASSQGTGGPKNQPQHF.

The sample holds a few counts of this clone. V gene TRBV30 combines with J gene TRBJ1-3; 7 bases line up with TRBD1. Germline lookup yields CDR1 GTSNPN and CDR2 SVGIG (reference sequence). Unmatched junction bases numbered 2, after V lost 2 bases and J lost 4 bases. This CDR3 is 13 amino acids long. In DNA form, the CDR3 reads TGTGCCTGGAGTAAGGGGGCGGGAAACACCATATATTTT. Translated, it gives CAWSKGAGNTIYF. Full variable domain (remainder filled in from reference TRBV30 and TRBJ1-3): SQTIHQWPATLVQPVGSPLSLECTVEGTSNPNLYWYRQAAGRGLQLLFYSVGIGQISSEVPQNLSASRPQDRQFILSSKKLLLSDSGFYLCAWSKGAGNTIYFGEGSWLTVV.

This chain joins TRBV4-1 and TRBJ2-2; 9 positions agree with TRBD1. The J segment lost 7 bases and the V segment lost 4 bases, leaving 7 bases of the junction unmatched. Germline V gives CDR1 MGHRA, CDR2 YSYEKL. This CDR3 comprises 15 residues. The CDR3 bases are TGCGCCAGCAGCCTAAACAGGGGGCTTGACGGGGAGCTGTTTTTT. Encoded protein: CASSLNRGLDGELFF.

The chain carries TRBV30 and TRBJ2-5; 7 bases are shared with TRBD1. This CDR3 region has 12 residues. Germline trimming cut 7 bases from V and 0 bases from J; bases unmatched to any gene: 2. From germline, CDR1 is GTSNPN and CDR2 SVGIG (reference sequence). DNA of the CDR3: TGTGCCTCGACAGGGCACCAAGAGACCCAGTACTTC. Translating gives CASTGHQETQYF.

The rearrangement joins TRBV30 to TRBJ2-4; 7 bases agree with TRBD2. V lost 2 bases to trimming and J lost 0 bases; unmatched junction nucleotides: 4. This CDR3 has 15 amino acids. Germline V gene data show CDR1 as GTSNPN and CDR2 as SVGIG (reference sequence). CDR3 sequence reads: CAWSPAGQAKNIQYF. The CDR3 coding sequence is TGTGCCTGGAGTCCAGCGGGGCAAGCCAAAAACATTCAGTACTTC. Supplemented by reference TRBV30 and TRBJ2-4, the full variable domain reads SQTIHQWPATLVQPVGSPLSLECTVEGTSNPNLYWYRQAAGRGLQLLFYSVGIGQISSEVPQNLSASRPQDRQFILSSKKLLLSDSGFYLCAWSPAGQAKNIQYFGAGTRLSVL.

The table lists this clone with a count of one. The chain recombines TRBV29-1 with TRBJ2-2; perhaps TRBD2 as D (7 bases). The CDR3 sequence is 14 residues long. Germline V gene data show CDR1 as SQVTM and CDR2 as ANQGSEA. V was clipped by 4 bases and J by 6 bases, with 15 bases between them. Here the CDR3 reads CSVARGREAGELFF. DNA of the CDR3: TGCAGCGTTGCGCGGGGGCGGGAAGCCGGGGAGCTGTTTTTT.

J is TRBJ2-7 and V is TRBV29-1; the D is unclear. This CDR3 is 14 amino acids long. Trimming took off 0 bases at V and 7 bases at J, with 16 bases between the two ends. From germline, CDR1 is SQVTM and CDR2 ANQGSEA. The CDR3 coding sequence is TGCAGCGTTGAAGATCATCTTGGAACCGGGGAGCAGTACTTC. Translating it yields CSVEDHLGTGEQYF.

A few counts support this clone. The chain combines TRBV14 with TRBJ2-7; no definite D call. Trimming left V 3 bases short and J 4 bases short, with 10 bases between. The CDR3 loop spans 13 amino acids. In germline, CDR1 is SGHDN, CDR2 FVKESK. This chain's CDR3 is CASSHLAHYEQYF. The CDR3 bases are TGTGCCAGCAGCCACTTAGCACATTACGAGCAGTACTTC.

The V call is TRBV19, the J call TRBJ2-2, with 13 bases identical to TRBD2. V lost 5 bases, J lost 5 bases, and 5 bases stayed unmatched. Germline CDR1 is LNHDA and CDR2 is SQIVND (reference sequence). CDR3 length: 16 amino acids. DNA for the CDR3: TGTGCCAGTAGTCGTGGACTAGCGGGAGTGACCGGGGAGCTGTTTTTT. This codes for CASSRGLAGVTGELFF.

The V gene is TRBV28, the J gene TRBJ1-1; D might be TRBD1 (6 bases). The CDR3 spans 17 residues. V was trimmed by 4 bases and J by 1 base, leaving 19 bases between them. Germline values: CDR1 MDHEN, CDR2 SYDVKM. The CDR3: CASSSPGTRGGNTEAFF. The CDR3 bases are TGTGCCAGCAGTTCCCCCGGGACACGCGGGGGGAACACTGAAGCTTTCTTT.

The count of this clone is one. The chain carries TRBV7-2 and TRBJ1-1; 7 nucleotides align to TRBD1. With 4 bases clipped from V and 1 base from J, the junction kept 3 bases outside the gene matches. This CDR3 comprises 14 residues. CDR1 is SGHTA and CDR2 is FQGNSA in the germline V gene. The DNA for the CDR3 is TGTGCCAGCAGCTCACAGGGGTCGAACACTGAAGCTTTCTTT. Its protein is CASSSQGSNTEAFF.

The CDR3 coding sequence is TGCAGCGTGGCGGGACTAGCGAGAGAGCAGTACTTC. This translates into CSVAGLAREQYF. The rearrangement links TRBV29-1 to TRBJ2-7, with 10 bases matching TRBD2. The CDR3 is 12 amino acids. The ends lost 6 bases at V and 7 bases at J; junction bases unmatched: 6. CDR1 SQVTM and CDR2 ANQGSEA come from the germline V gene.

This clone came up a few times. The V and J genes are TRBV29-1 and TRBJ1-1; TRBD1 is a possible D gene (5 bases). CDR1 SQVTM and CDR2 ANQGSEA come from the germline V gene. This CDR3 contains 14 residues. V was shortened by 3 bases and J by 4 bases, with 15 bases between the two germline ends. The CDR3 region has the DNA TGCAGCGTTGAGTTGTATATGACAGTCACTGAAGCTTTCTTT. Translated: CSVELYMTVTEAFF.

The chain is built from TRBV5-6 and TRBJ2-3, with a weak D call TRBD2 (5 bases). V lost 2 bases and J lost 3, with 13 bases in between. CDR3 length: 15 residues. Germline V gene sequence: CDR1 SGHDT, CDR2 YYEEEE. In nucleotides, the CDR3 is TGTGCCAGCAGCTTTTCGCGACTATTGACAGATACGCAGTATTTT. Protein: CASSFSRLLTDTQYF.

The chain employs TRBV9 and TRBJ2-3, with D tentatively TRBD1 (5 bases). The CDR3 has 16 amino acids. Germline CDR1 SGDLS, CDR2 YYNGEE. Trimming pared 0 bases from V and 2 bases from J, leaving 13 bases between. The DNA of the CDR3 is TGTGCCAGCAGCGTAGAGGGGTTTCATGTCACAGATACGCAGTATTTT. This translates into CASSVEGFHVTDTQYF. Supplemented by reference TRBV9 and TRBJ2-3, the full variable domain reads DSGVTQTPKHLITATGQRVTLRCSPRSGDLSVYWYQQSLDQGLQFLIQYYNGEERAKGNILERFSAQQFPDLHSELNLSSLELGDSALYFCASSVEGFHVTDTQYFGPGTRLTVL.

This chain joins TRBV25-1 and TRBJ1-5, with D uncertain. The CDR3 loop spans 14 amino acids. V lost 3 bases and J 3 bases, leaving 9 bases between the germline ends. CDR1 is MGHDK and CDR2 is SYGVNS in the germline V gene. CDR3 sequence (DNA): TGTGCCAGCAGTGAGTCGCACATCAATCAGCCCCAGCATTTT. Its translation is CASSESHINQPQHF.

This sequence joins TRBV6-5 and TRBJ2-1; 11 bases line up with TRBD2. In germline, CDR1 is MNHEY, CDR2 SVGAGI. The V gene end was trimmed by 2 bases and the J gene end by 0 bases; junction bases not matched to a gene: 0. The CDR3 spans 16 residues. In DNA, the CDR3 is TGTGCCAGCAGTTACGGACTAGCGGGCTCCTACAATGAGCAGTTCTTC. It yields the protein CASSYGLAGSYNEQFF.

The chain combines TRBV5-1 with TRBJ2-2; 10 bases are a match to TRBD1. The CDR3 loop spans 16 amino acids. CDR1 is SGHRS, CDR2 YFSETQ, per germline. V shed 0 bases and J 6 bases; nucleotides not matched to a gene: 5. DNA for the CDR3: TGCGCCAGCAGCTTGGCCGGAGGACAGGGGGCCGGGGAGCTGTTTTTT. Protein sequence: CASSLAGGQGAGELFF.

This chain uses TRBV28 with TRBJ2-7, with D tentatively TRBD2 (6 bases). The CDR3 runs 14 residues. Trimming removed 8 bases from V and 0 bases from J, with 14 bases in between. Germline lookup yields CDR1 MDHEN and CDR2 SYDVKM. The CDR3 region is CASRIGGSSYEQYF. The CDR3 region has the DNA TGTGCCAGCCGGATCGGAGGGAGCTCCTACGAGCAGTACTTC.